One and the same sample provided the 18 T cell receptor beta chains below, sequenced in a study of shared clonotypes between healthy human individuals. The assay was immunoSEQ multiplex PCR, and TCRdb's table has in-frame clones only and misses some. This sample has some 2,000,000 clones, with approximately 96% found just once. The sample consisted of naive CD4+ T cells sorted from blood. Stated subset: CD45RA+ positively selected. These receptors all come from a young man in good health.

The chain recombines TRBV10-3 with TRBJ2-5; D gene unclear. The V and J ends lost 6 bases and 11 bases respectively, with 16 bases between them. Germline loops: CDR1 ENHRY, CDR2 SYGVKD. There are 12 residues in the CDR3. DNA of the CDR3: TGTGCCATCAGCGCATCAACCTACCAGCAGTACTTC. Protein product: CAISASTYQQYF.

This chain connects TRBV19 to TRBJ2-7; D possibly uses TRBD1 or TRBD2 (5 bases each). Deletions cut 8 bases from V and 5 bases from J, with 19 bases between. The CDR3 runs to 14 residues. The germline CDR1 and CDR2 sequences are LNHDA and SQIVND (reference sequence). The CDR3 here is CASAPGPASDEQYF. CDR3 DNA sequence: TGTGCCAGTGCCCCGGGACCCGCTTCGGACGAGCAGTACTTC. The full variable domain, its missing parts supplied by reference TRBV19 and TRBJ2-7, is DGGITQSPKYLFRKEGQNVTLSCEQNLNHDAMYWYRQDPGQGLRLIYYSQIVNDFQKGDIAEGYSVSREKKESFPLTVTSAQKNPTAFYLCASAPGPASDEQYFGPGTRLTVT.

In this sample, this clone turned up once. The rearrangement joins TRBV19 to TRBJ1-1; no clear D. The CDR3 contains 14 residues. The V end was cut by 4 bases, the J end by 0 bases, with 9 bases between. The germline V gene has CDR1 LNHDA and CDR2 SQIVND (reference sequence). DNA for the CDR3: TGTGCCAGTAGTACCCAGCCTGTGAACACTGAAGCTTTCTTT. Amino acid sequence: CASSTQPVNTEAFF. The full variable domain, rest sourced from reference TRBV19 and TRBJ1-1, is DGGITQSPKYLFRKEGQNVTLSCEQNLNHDAMYWYRQDPGQGLRLIYYSQIVNDFQKGDIAEGYSVSREKKESFPLTVTSAQKNPTAFYLCASSTQPVNTEAFFGQGTRLTVV.

The CDR3 reads CASSERGQGASGYTF. CDR3 nucleotides: TGTGCCAGCAGTGAACGGGGACAGGGGGCGTCTGGCTACACCTTC. The genes are TRBV6-1 and TRBJ1-2; 12 bases map to TRBD1. V lost 2 bases, J lost 7 bases, and 5 bases stayed unmatched. The CDR3 is made up of 15 amino acids. Germline values: CDR1 MNHNS, CDR2 SASEGT.

With respect to this clone: Different DNA sequences within this sample yield the same CDR3. This chain joins TRBV7-2 and TRBJ2-5; the D is unclear. V was clipped by 0 bases and J by 5 bases, with 4 bases between them. This CDR3 region has 12 residues. Germline loops: CDR1 SGHTA, CDR2 FQGNSA. CDR3 in DNA: TGTGCCAGCAGCTTAGCGAAGGAGACCCAGTACTTC. Its protein is CASSLAKETQYF.

This chain uses TRBV7-9 with TRBJ1-3; D call uncertain. V lost 5 bases and J lost 3, with 11 bases in between. CDR3 size: 14 residues. CDR1 SEHNR and CDR2 FQNEAQ come from the germline V gene (reference sequence). The CDR3 DNA sequence: TGTGCCAGCAGCACCTTCAGAGGTGGAAACACCATATATTTT. The encoded protein is CASSTFRGGNTIYF.

The gene calls are TRBV27 and TRBJ1-1; 8 bases are a match to TRBD1. Germline loops: CDR1 MNHEY, CDR2 SMNVEV (reference sequence). V was clipped by 0 bases and J by 8 bases; unmatched bases: 5. This CDR3 has 14 amino acids. The CDR3 DNA sequence: TGTGCCAGCAGTTTATCGTCAGGGGGCGCAGAAGCTTTCTTT. Amino acid sequence: CASSLSSGGAEAFF.

The chain combines TRBV7-8 with TRBJ2-2, with TRBD2 matching 7 bases. Germline-derived CDR1 and CDR2 are SGHVS and FQNEAQ. Trimming took 7 bases from V and 3 from J; bases not matched to a gene: 11. The CDR3 totals 16 residues. CDR3 sequence reads: CASNQGAGSYTGELFF. The CDR3 DNA reads as TGTGCCAGCAACCAAGGAGCGGGAAGTTACACCGGGGAGCTGTTTTTT.

The chain employs TRBV7-2 and TRBJ2-7; 8 bases map to TRBD2. V dropped 5 bases and J dropped 3; count of bases not matched to a gene: 6. Germline V gene sequence: CDR1 SGHTA, CDR2 FQGNSA. CDR3 size: 14 residues. CDR3 DNA: TGTGCCAGCAGCCAACGTCGGGGGGGCTACGAGCAGTACTTC. Translated, it gives CASSQRRGGYEQYF.

The chain joins TRBV18 to TRBJ1-2, with a tentative D call TRBD1 (6 bases). The V gene's germline CDR1 is KGHSH and CDR2 LQKENI. V shed 6 bases and J shed 5 bases, with 22 bases lying between them. The CDR3 is made up of 16 amino acids. CDR3 sequence reads: CASSSEDRSTGYGYTF. Here the CDR3 DNA reads TGTGCCAGCTCTTCAGAGGATAGGTCGACAGGTTATGGCTACACCTTC.

A remark on this clone: Other DNA sequences in this specimen translate into the identical CDR3. This chain links TRBV6-5 with TRBJ2-2; TRBD2 matches 9 bases. This CDR3 spans 15 amino acids. V dropped 2 bases and J dropped 5; count of bases not matched to a gene: 3. CDR1 MNHEY and CDR2 SVGAGI come from the germline V gene. CDR3 DNA sequence: TGTGCCAGCAGTTACGGGCTAGCGGGAACCGGGGAGCTGTTTTTT. It translates to CASSYGLAGTGELFF.

The V and J genes are TRBV6-5 and TRBJ2-3, with D perhaps matching TRBD1 or TRBD2 (5 bases each). V gave up 0 bases and J gave up 4 bases, with 11 bases separating them. This CDR3 comprises 15 residues. The germline gives CDR1 MNHEY, CDR2 SVGAGI. The CDR3 nucleotides are TGTGCCAGCAGTTACTCGTGGGGGAAAGCAGATACGCAGTATTTT. Translating it yields CASSYSWGKADTQYF.

In its sample, this clone was seen once. This rearrangement joins TRBV29-1 to TRBJ1-2; D gene uncertain. CDR1 is SQVTM, CDR2 ANQGSEA, per germline. This CDR3 comprises 12 residues. Trimming removed 1 base at V and 3 bases at J, with 6 bases between. DNA of the CDR3: TGCAGCGTTGAAGTACACGACTATGGCTACACCTTC. Its translation: CSVEVHDYGYTF.

The chain employs TRBV7-9 and TRBJ1-2; perhaps TRBD1 as D (5 bases). Germline CDR1 is SEHNR and CDR2 is FQNEAQ (reference sequence). The CDR3 has 15 amino acids. The V end lost 2 bases, the J end lost 3 bases, and 13 bases lay between the germline ends. This CDR3 reads CASSLYGGYDYGYTF. The CDR3 DNA sequence: TGTGCCAGCAGCTTATATGGGGGTTACGACTATGGCTACACCTTC.

The V and J genes are TRBV27 and TRBJ1-2; TRBD1 might be the D (5 bases). Germline-derived CDR1 and CDR2 are MNHEY and SMNVEV (reference sequence). With 5 bases removed from V and 4 bases from J, the gap between germline ends came to 17 bases. The CDR3 is 15 residues long. CDR3: CASSPFGGFTYGYTF. The CDR3, as DNA: TGTGCCAGCAGTCCGTTCGGGGGGTTCACCTATGGCTACACCTTC.

This chain links TRBV6-5 with TRBJ2-7; TRBD1 agrees at 8 bases. CDR3 length equals 15 residues. Trimming removed 0 bases from V and 5 bases from J; junction bases left unmatched: 6. CDR1 is MNHEY and CDR2 is SVGAGI in the germline V gene. The CDR3 DNA follows: TGTGCCAGCAGTTACTCGGAGCAGGGGGCGGACGAGCAGTACTTC. Translated: CASSYSEQGADEQYF.

The chain links TRBV7-9 to TRBJ1-1, with a weak D call TRBD1 (5 bases). The V end was cut by 5 bases, the J end by 0 bases, with 10 bases between. Germline V gene lookup returns CDR1 SEHNR and CDR2 FQNEAQ (reference sequence). The CDR3 runs to 14 residues. In DNA, the CDR3 is TGTGCCAGCAGCCAGACGACAGTGAACACTGAAGCTTTCTTT. It translates to CASSQTTVNTEAFF.

The table lists this clone with a count of one. V gene TRBV6-5 combines with J gene TRBJ2-5, with D perhaps matching TRBD2 (5 bases). CDR1 and CDR2 (germline): MNHEY, SVGAGI. The V end was cut by 6 bases, the J end by 4 bases, with 12 bases between. The CDR3 runs to 13 residues. CDR3 coding DNA: TGTGCCAGCAGCGCAGCGGTAGGAGAGACCCAGTACTTC. Residues: CASSAAVGETQYF.